The entry below describes one T cell receptor beta chain. The antigen remains unidentified. It may be a read error: a sequence one base away is much more abundant. The data were taken from a study of tumor and adjacent non-tumor tissue in lung cancer. Study background: Some 3.9 million productive TCRbeta reads were obtained per sample on average. Study conclusions and caveats: Compared with tumor, normal lung showed significantly lower TCR diversity. Top 100 clones took a larger repertoire share in normal lung.

Three rounds of nested PCR, following a modified ARM-PCR protocol, produced the TCRbeta library. TCRdb recomputed calls from the multiplex PCR reads with MiXCR, one row per CDR3 protein. The sample holds some 93,000 distinct CDR3 sequences, about 67% seen once. This sample's RNA came from whole unsorted tissue. This CDR3 spans 16 amino acids. CDR1 and CDR2 from the germline V gene are SGHAT and FQNNGV. The chain uses TRBV11-2 and TRBJ2-1; 8 bases fit TRBD2. The sequenced material came from lung tumor tissue. The receptor was isolated from a man aged 55 to 70 with non-small cell lung cancer. CDR3 protein: CASSPRTSLSFNEQFF. The CDR3 DNA reads as TGTGCCAGCAGCCCCCGGACTAGCCTCTCCTTCAATGAGCAGTTCTTC.